This T cell receptor (beta chain) appears in the sequencing data of a study of blood T cells in healthy people across ages. J gave up 3 bases and V 3 bases, and 8 bases lay outside the gene matches. Germline V gene sequence: CDR1 SGHTA, CDR2 FQGNSA. The CDR3 is 16 residues long. Per-sample yields of isolated PBMCs were at least 6 million. Then a second PCR, running about 6 to 12 cycles, was carried out with a sample-barcoded 5' primer and a J-beta primer mix. Every single cDNA molecule received a tag from a template-switch adaptor with 12 random nucleotides. TCRdb reanalysed the 5' RACE reads using MiXCR and keeps one entry per CDR3 protein. The sample has roughly 1,800,000 distinct CDR3 sequences; about 49% are singletons.

Sequenced sample: blood. The chain couples TRBV7-2 to TRBJ2-3, with 8 bases aligning to TRBD2. This clonotype was sampled from a woman in her forties in good health. CDR3 sequence reads: CASSFQPGLGTDTQYF. For the CDR3, the DNA is TGTGCCAGCAGCTTCCAACCGGGACTAGGTACAGATACGCAGTATTTT.